This T cell receptor beta chain was recovered during a study of control samples from healthy donors and cancer patients. Only in-frame clones appear in the TCRdb table, and some are missing; sequencing was by immunoSEQ multiplex PCR. The sample includes about 12,000 clones, roughly 88% seen only once; the top ten take around 3%. J gave up 1 base and V 6 bases, and 7 bases lay outside the gene matches. Germline V lookup: CDR1 MNHEY, CDR2 SVGEGT. This CDR3 region has 15 residues. The chain links TRBV6-2 or TRBV6-3 to TRBJ2-3; 7 nucleotides line up with TRBD1. The clonotype comes from a male donor with melanoma. Sequencing was performed on formalin-fixed, paraffin-embedded tissue. CDR3 in amino acids: CASSSRGLGTDTQYF. The CDR3 DNA reads TGTGCCAGCAGCTCCAGGGGGTTAGGCACAGATACGCAGTATTTT.